These T cell receptor beta chains were read from a single sample in a study of beta chain features in type 1 diabetes. Using immunoSEQ multiplex PCR, the repertoire was profiled, and TCRdb retains in-frame clones only, with some absent. This sample yields 680,000 or so clones, of which over 10% are seen a single time; around 0.022% belongs to the top ten. Material: naive CD4+ T cells from blood. These TCRs come from a man aged 18 to 30 with type 1 diabetes. The CDR3 runs from the conserved cysteine through the conserved F or W. The order of the fields is J gene, clone size, D gene, V gene, CDR3 DNA, CDR3 protein. D genes are given only for firm matches. The size entry is marked missing in some rows and otherwise reads once, few, many or a size class.

j_call: TRBJ1-5; clone_size: .; d_call: .; v_call: TRBV7-9; cdr3_nt: TGTGCCAGCAGCTTACTTGGCACAGCCAATCAGCCCCAGCATTTT; cdr3_aa: CASSLLGTANQPQHF
j_call: TRBJ1-2; clone_size: .; d_call: .; v_call: TRBV13; cdr3_nt: TGTGCCAGCAGCTCGGGTGGAGGGGATGGCTACACCTTC; cdr3_aa: CASSSGGGDGYTF
j_call: TRBJ2-7; clone_size: .; d_call: .; v_call: TRBV6-1; cdr3_nt: TGTGCCAGCACCGCGGCCCTCTCCTACGAGCAGTACTTC; cdr3_aa: CASTAALSYEQYF
j_call: TRBJ2-1; clone_size: .; d_call: .; v_call: TRBV7-9; cdr3_nt: TGTGCCAGCAGCCCTGGCCAAACCGGGGCCTACAATGAGCAGTTCTTC; cdr3_aa: CASSPGQTGAYNEQFF
j_call: TRBJ1-6; clone_size: few; d_call: .; v_call: TRBV7-9; cdr3_nt: TGTGCCAGCAGCTTAGATTGGCAGGGGAATTCACCCCTCCACTTT; cdr3_aa: CASSLDWQGNSPLHF
j_call: TRBJ2-3; clone_size: .; d_call: TRBD2; v_call: TRBV9; cdr3_nt: TGTGCCAGCAGCGTAGCGGGGACTAGCGGGTCCACGACGCAGTATTTT; cdr3_aa: CASSVAGTSGSTTQYF
j_call: TRBJ2-7; clone_size: .; d_call: .; v_call: TRBV30; cdr3_nt: TGTGCCTGGAGTGTAGGTGGGCGCAGGTACGAGCAGTACTTC; cdr3_aa: CAWSVGGRRYEQYF
j_call: TRBJ2-2; clone_size: .; d_call: .; v_call: TRBV14; cdr3_nt: TGTGCCAGCAGCCCAAACGGAGCCGGGGAGCTGTTTTTT; cdr3_aa: CASSPNGAGELFF
j_call: TRBJ2-5; clone_size: .; d_call: .; v_call: TRBV2; cdr3_nt: TGTGCCTTGACATCCCAAGAGACCCAGTACTTC; cdr3_aa: CALTSQETQYF
j_call: TRBJ2-5; clone_size: few; d_call: TRBD1; v_call: TRBV30; cdr3_nt: TGTGCCTGGAGTCGGGACAGCCAAGAGACCCAGTACTTC; cdr3_aa: CAWSRDSQETQYF
j_call: TRBJ1-1; clone_size: .; d_call: .; v_call: TRBV11-3; cdr3_nt: TGTGCCAGCAGTTCAGGGAACACTGAAGCTTTCTTT; cdr3_aa: CASSSGNTEAFF
j_call: TRBJ2-7; clone_size: .; d_call: .; v_call: TRBV12-5; cdr3_nt: TGTGCTAGTGGTTTGGAGCAGTACTTC; cdr3_aa: CASGLEQYF
j_call: TRBJ2-5; clone_size: .; d_call: .; v_call: TRBV9; cdr3_nt: TGTGCCAGCAGCGTGGGCGTTATTCAAGAGACCCAGTACTTC; cdr3_aa: CASSVGVIQETQYF
j_call: TRBJ2-4; clone_size: .; d_call: TRBD1; v_call: TRBV9; cdr3_nt: TGTGCCAGCAGCCCGGGACAGGGAACCAAAAACATTCAGTACTTC; cdr3_aa: CASSPGQGTKNIQYF
j_call: TRBJ1-1; clone_size: .; d_call: .; v_call: TRBV13; cdr3_nt: TGTGCCAGCAGCTTATGGGGGCCCACTGAAGCTTTCTTT; cdr3_aa: CASSLWGPTEAFF